This TCR beta chain was captured by sequencing in a study of blood T cell repertoires in COVID-19. Overall study: Some COVID-19 samples were acute and others convalescent; all came from the United States, Italy and Spain. Sources were T cells, B-cell-depleted T cells, or PBMCs; the material itself was cDNA or gDNA.

The authors' processing: It was from reference gene primer amplification that nucleated cell counts were estimated. Measured with immunoSEQ multiplex PCR; TCRdb has only the in-frame clones, and not every one. The V and J calls and the clone size are those of that table, but D and trimming were determined from the DNA. The table records roughly 210,000 clones, roughly 90% of them present only once. Trimming stripped 9 bases from V and 2 bases from J, with 15 bases between. The CDR3 has 14 residues. Looked up from germline, CDR1 is SNHLY and CDR2 is FYNNEI. The sequencing input was peripheral blood. The V gene is TRBV2, the J gene TRBJ2-3; TRBD2 might be the D (5 bases). The sequence was collected from a man aged 65 to 85 with acute or convalescent COVID-19. CDR3 sequence reads: CASRYGGYTDTQYF. The CDR3 DNA follows: TGTGCCAGTCGGTATGGCGGGTACACAGATACGCAGTATTTT.